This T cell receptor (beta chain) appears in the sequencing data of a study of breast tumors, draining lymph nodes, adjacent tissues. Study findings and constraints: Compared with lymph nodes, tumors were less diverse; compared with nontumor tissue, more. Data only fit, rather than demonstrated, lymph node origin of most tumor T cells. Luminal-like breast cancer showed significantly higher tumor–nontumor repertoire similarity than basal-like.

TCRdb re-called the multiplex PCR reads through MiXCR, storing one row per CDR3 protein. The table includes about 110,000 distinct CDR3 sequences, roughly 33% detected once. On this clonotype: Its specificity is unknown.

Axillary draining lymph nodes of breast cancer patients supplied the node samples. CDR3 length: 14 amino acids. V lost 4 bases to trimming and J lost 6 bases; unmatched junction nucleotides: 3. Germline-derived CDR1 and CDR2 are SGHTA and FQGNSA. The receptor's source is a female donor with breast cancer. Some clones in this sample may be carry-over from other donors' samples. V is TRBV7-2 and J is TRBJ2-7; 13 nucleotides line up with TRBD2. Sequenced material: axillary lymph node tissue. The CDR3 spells CASSSGLAGVEQYF. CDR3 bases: TGTGCCAGCAGCTCCGGACTAGCGGGAGTCGAGCAGTACTTC.